This paragraph reports one TCR beta chain. No antigen is known for it. The sample originates from a study of T cells in Graves' hyperthyroidism and ophthalmopathy. On the study more broadly: Prior to any treatment, at the point of initial diagnosis, peripheral blood was collected. Study-level findings and limits: In validation, the model predicted ophthalmopathy. These predictions came a median approximately six months before onset. The authors' 13 V-J model separated ophthalmopathy from stable hyperthyroidism.

Orbital computed tomography, thyroid ultrasound, serum thyroxine and TRAb, and clinical symptoms together informed the diagnoses. CDR3 length: 16 residues. Germline assignment: CDR1 MNHNS and CDR2 SASEGT. The V end was cut by 3 bases, the J end by 0 bases, with 15 bases between. RNA transcripts were the template for amplifying TCR beta CDR3 regions. In the first-round RT-PCR of the TCR CDR3, the HTBI primer set was used. Each CDR3 protein is one row after TCRdb ran MiXCR on the multiplex PCR reads. The sample carries over 350,000 distinct CDR3 sequences, about a fifth recorded once. The sample was blood. The receptor was isolated from a man younger than 30 with Graves' ophthalmopathy. This chain connects TRBV6-1 to TRBJ2-7; no clear D. The CDR3 region is CASSDWAASLSYEQYF. CDR3 nucleotides: TGTGCCAGCAGTGATTGGGCAGCCTCCCTCTCCTACGAGCAGTACTTC.